This TCR beta chain was sequenced during a study of tumor-infiltrating lymphocytes in primary liver carcinoma. Concerning this clonotype: The CDR3 does not end in the conserved phenylalanine or tryptophan, so this is likely a read error.

Extraction also yielded germline DNA, while blood RNA was obtained from unsorted whole blood. This CDR3 contains 13 residues. Starting from approximately 470 ng of total RNA, TCR beta cDNA was produced with a primer in the constant region. Three nested multiplex PCR rounds, a slightly modified ARM-PCR method, built the TCR beta libraries. The opening two PCR rounds, around 9 cycles each, paired TRBV1-TRBV30 forward primers with a C-beta reverse primer. One entry per CDR3 protein, called by TCRdb with MiXCR from the multiplex PCR reads. This sample yields some 190,000 distinct CDR3 sequences, of which about 55% are seen a single time; roughly 76% belongs to the top ten.

Sequenced material: peripheral blood. The chain uses TRBV12-3 or TRBV12-4 and TRBJ1-2, with 9 bases aligning to TRBD1. The sequence was obtained from a middle-aged man with primary liver carcinoma and hepatitis B virus infection. CDR3 in DNA: TGTGCAAGCAGTCTACAGGGGGCGCTGGGCTACACCCTC. Translated: CASSLQGALGYTL.